These 26 T cell receptor beta chains share one sample of origin, sequenced in a study of shared clonotypes between healthy human individuals. This table comes from immunoSEQ multiplex PCR, and its TCRdb copy is limited to in-frame clones, with some not included. The data show over 2 million clones, 85% to 95% seen once. Material: naive CD4+ T cells sorted from blood. Subset noted: CD45RA+ positively selected. These receptors were taken from a young man in good health.

The J gene is TRBJ2-7, the V gene TRBV19; no clear D. This CDR3 contains 15 residues. Trimming cost V 1 base and J 3 bases, with 13 bases left between them. From germline, CDR1 is LNHDA and CDR2 SQIVND (reference sequence). CDR3 coding DNA: TGTGCCAGTAGTATAGGGGAACAGCCGTTCTACGAGCAGTACTTC. Protein product: CASSIGEQPFYEQYF.

A remark on this clone: This same CDR3 is encoded by further DNA sequences in the sample. The CDR3 loop is CASSPQGREKLFF. The CDR3 bases are TGTGCCAGCTCACCTCAGGGCCGAGAAAAACTGTTTTTT. V usage is TRBV18 and J usage is TRBJ1-4, with D possibly matching TRBD1 (5 bases). Trimming removed 3 bases at V and 8 bases at J, with 10 bases between. Germline V gene sequence: CDR1 KGHSH, CDR2 LQKENI. The CDR3 consists of 13 residues.

V gene TRBV7-2 combines with J gene TRBJ2-2; D tentatively fits TRBD1 or TRBD2 (6 bases each). V lost 1 base to trimming and J lost 4 bases, with 13 bases between them. The CDR3 consists of 16 residues. Germline loops: CDR1 SGHTA, CDR2 FQGNSA. The CDR3: CASSLVGGVVTGELFF. Written as DNA, the CDR3 is TGTGCCAGCAGCTTAGTGGGGGGCGTAGTCACCGGGGAGCTGTTTTTT. Variable domain in full (rest from reference TRBV7-2 and TRBJ2-2): GAGVSQSPSNKVTEKGKDVELRCDPISGHTALYWYRQSLGQGLEFLIYFQGNSAPDKSGLPSDRFSAERTGGSVSTLTIQRTQQEDSAVYLCASSLVGGVVTGELFFGEGSRLTVL.

The chain joins TRBV7-2 to TRBJ1-5; no firm D call. Trimming stripped 1 base from V and 2 bases from J, with 12 bases between. The CDR3 totals 16 residues. Germline lookup yields CDR1 SGHTA and CDR2 FQGNSA. The CDR3 is CASSLDVGRGNQPQHF. The CDR3 DNA sequence: TGTGCCAGCAGCTTAGATGTAGGTCGGGGCAATCAGCCCCAGCATTTT.

This sequence joins TRBV2 and TRBJ2-7; D may be TRBD1 or TRBD2 (5 bases each). The CDR3 consists of 14 residues. The germline V and J ends were trimmed by 0 bases and 6 bases, with 12 bases remaining between them. Per germline, CDR1 SNHLY and CDR2 FYNNEI. CDR3 amino acids: CASSEADWGSEQYF. DNA of the CDR3: TGTGCCAGCAGTGAAGCGGACTGGGGCTCCGAGCAGTACTTC.

Comment on this clone: The sample has other DNA sequences that encode this CDR3 too. The V gene is TRBV2, the J gene TRBJ2-7; D not resolved. V was cut by 6 bases and J by 3 bases, with 3 bases left in between. CDR1 is SNHLY, CDR2 FYNNEI, per germline. This CDR3 has 10 residues. DNA of the CDR3: TGTGCCAGCAGCAACTACGAGCAGTACTTC. It specifies CASSNYEQYF.

Comment on this clone: Possible read error: a much larger clone is one base away. This chain links TRBV6-6 with TRBJ1-5; 9 bases align to TRBD1. The CDR3 sequence is 15 residues long. The germline gives CDR1 MNHNY, CDR2 SVGAGI (reference sequence). Trimming cost V 6 bases and J 2 bases; bases outside gene matches: 5. Here the CDR3 DNA reads TGTGCCAGCAGCCTACAGGGGGCGGGCAATCAGCCCCAGCATTTT. This codes for CASSLQGAGNQPQHF.

Comments on this clone: Other nucleotide sequences in the sample specify the same CDR3. The chain has TRBV7-2 and TRBJ2-1; D uncertain. The length of the CDR3 is 15 residues. CDR1 SGHTA and CDR2 FQGNSA come from the germline V gene. V shed 5 bases and J shed 3 bases, with 14 bases lying between them. The CDR3 is CASSLALRSYNEQFF. Here the CDR3 DNA reads TGTGCCAGCAGCCTTGCGCTAAGGAGCTACAATGAGCAGTTCTTC. Full variable domain (rest looked up from reference TRBV7-2 and TRBJ2-1): GAGVSQSPSNKVTEKGKDVELRCDPISGHTALYWYRQSLGQGLEFLIYFQGNSAPDKSGLPSDRFSAERTGGSVSTLTIQRTQQEDSAVYLCASSLALRSYNEQFFGPGTRLTVL.

A remark on this clone: Other DNA sequences from this sample encode an identical CDR3 as well. This chain's CDR3 is CASSEQGGTEAFF. CDR3 DNA sequence: TGTGCCAGCAGTGAACAGGGTGGCACTGAAGCTTTCTTT. The chain combines TRBV6-4 with TRBJ1-1; a possible D gene is TRBD1 (6 bases). The V end lost 3 bases, the J end lost 4 bases, and 9 bases lay between the germline ends. The CDR3 spans 13 residues. Looked up from germline, CDR1 is MRHNA and CDR2 is SNTAGT.

The chain couples TRBV4-1 to TRBJ2-1; 8 bases are shared with TRBD2. The CDR3 has 14 residues. Per germline, CDR1 MGHRA and CDR2 YSYEKL. After removal of 8 bases from V and 4 bases from J, the junction contained 7 bases not matched to a gene. The DNA of the CDR3 is TGCGCCAGCGGGCCGGCGGGGGGTTACAATGAGCAGTTCTTC. Translated, it gives CASGPAGGYNEQFF.

The sample holds a few counts of this clone. CDR3 protein: CASSLANPTYGYTF. CDR3 DNA: TGTGCCAGCAGCTTAGCGAACCCTACCTATGGCTACACCTTC. The chain is built from TRBV7-9 and TRBJ1-2, with D uncertain. Trimming took 0 bases from V and 4 from J, leaving 9 bases between them. This CDR3 region has 14 residues. Per germline, CDR1 SEHNR and CDR2 FQNEAQ (reference sequence).

This chain links TRBV20-1 with TRBJ2-3; no clear D gene. V was trimmed by 8 bases and J by 4 bases, leaving 1 base between them. This CDR3 has 8 amino acids. In germline, CDR1 is DFQATT, CDR2 SNEGSKA (reference sequence). The CDR3 region has the DNA TGCAGTCCAGATACGCAGTATTTT. Encoded protein: CSPDTQYF.

The chain joins TRBV30 to TRBJ2-5, with a weak D call TRBD1 (5 bases). The CDR3 spans 12 residues. With 5 bases removed from V and 1 base from J, the gap between germline ends came to 8 bases. Germline CDR1 is GTSNPN and CDR2 is SVGIG (reference sequence). For the CDR3, the DNA is TGTGCCTGGGGACAAAGCCAAGAGACCCAGTACTTC. Its translation is CAWGQSQETQYF.

CDR3 residues: CASSLEGVGAFF. The CDR3 coding sequence is TGCGCCAGCAGCTTGGAAGGGGTCGGCGCTTTCTTT. The chain carries TRBV5-1 and TRBJ1-1, with a tentative D call TRBD1 (5 bases). Germline assignment: CDR1 SGHRS and CDR2 YFSETQ. V was trimmed by 0 bases and J by 11 bases, leaving 11 bases between them. The CDR3 contains 12 residues.

The CDR3 is CASSYDRTREKLFF. The CDR3 DNA reads TGTGCCAGCAGTTACGACAGGACGAGGGAAAAACTGTTTTTT. The genes are TRBV6-5 and TRBJ1-4; TRBD1 is a possible D gene (6 bases). The germline V gene has CDR1 MNHEY and CDR2 SVGAGI. CDR3 length: 14 residues. V was shortened by 2 bases and J by 8 bases, with 12 bases between the two germline ends.

Turning to this clone: Within the sample, other DNA sequences also encode this same CDR3. The chain employs TRBV10-3 and TRBJ1-5, with unresolved D. V was pared by 2 bases and J by 6 bases, with 5 bases between. Germline loops: CDR1 ENHRY, CDR2 SYGVKD. CDR3 length: 12 amino acids. CDR3 residues: CAISEVGQPQHF. DNA of the CDR3: TGTGCCATCAGTGAGGTAGGTCAGCCCCAGCATTTT.

This chain connects TRBV2 to TRBJ1-5; 8 nucleotides line up with TRBD1. The CDR3 runs to 16 residues. Trimming at V came to 5 bases and at J to 5 bases, leaving 11 bases not matched to a gene. The germline V gene has CDR1 SNHLY and CDR2 FYNNEI. In DNA, the CDR3 is TGTGCCAGCAGTCCTTCGACAGGGGAGGGATATCAGCCCCAGCATTTT. Its protein product is CASSPSTGEGYQPQHF.

This chain joins TRBV10-2 and TRBJ2-3, with 10 bases fitting TRBD2. Trimming took 5 bases from V and 6 from J; bases not matched to a gene: 5. This CDR3 is 14 amino acids long. Germline V gene sequence: CDR1 WSHSY, CDR2 SAAADI. DNA for the CDR3: TGCGCCAGCAGTCCTAGCGGGAGAGGGGATACGCAGTATTTT. It is translated as CASSPSGRGDTQYF.

The J gene is TRBJ1-1, the V gene TRBV14, with D unresolved. Germline-derived CDR1 and CDR2 are SGHDN and FVKESK. CDR3 length: 14 residues. Trimming left V 0 bases short and J 4 bases short, with 9 bases between. CDR3 nucleotide sequence: TGTGCCAGCAGCCAAGATGGAGGAACCACTGAAGCTTTCTTT. Encoded protein: CASSQDGGTTEAFF. Combining the CDR3 with reference TRBV14 and TRBJ1-1 gives the whole variable domain EAGVTQFPSHSVIEKGQTVTLRCDPISGHDNLYWYRRVMGKEIKFLLHFVKESKQDESGMPNNRFLAERTGGTYSTLKVQPAELEDSGVYFCASSQDGGTTEAFFGQGTRLTVV.

The chain couples TRBV2 to TRBJ1-4, with a possible D match to TRBD1 (6 bases). V was cut by 4 bases and J by 8 bases, with 17 bases left in between. CDR1 SNHLY and CDR2 FYNNEI come from the germline V gene. This CDR3 comprises 15 residues. CDR3 region: CASSGREGGREKLFF. The CDR3 DNA sequence: TGTGCCAGCAGTGGAAGGGAAGGGGGTCGGGAAAAACTGTTTTTT. Together with reference TRBV2 and TRBJ1-4, the CDR3 gives the full variable domain: EPEVTQTPSHQVTQMGQEVILRCVPISNHLYFYWYRQILGQKVEFLVSFYNNEISEKSEIFDDQFSVERPDGSNFTLKIRSTKLEDSAMYFCASSGREGGREKLFFGSGTQLSVL.

The V gene is TRBV7-2, the J gene TRBJ2-2, with D maybe TRBD1 (6 bases). The CDR3 length is 16 residues. Looked up from germline, CDR1 is SGHTA and CDR2 is FQGNSA. Trimming took 2 bases from V and 9 from J, leaving 19 bases between them. CDR3 amino acids: CASSLRPAGALRELFF. CDR3 in DNA: TGTGCCAGCAGCTTACGCCCGGCAGGGGCCCTCCGGGAGCTGTTTTTT.

The chain carries TRBV6-5 and TRBJ2-7, with 10 nucleotides matching TRBD2. CDR3 length: 15 residues. J was trimmed by 4 bases and V by 2 bases; bases with no gene match: 5. Germline lookup yields CDR1 MNHEY and CDR2 SVGAGI. As DNA, the CDR3 is TGTGCCAGCAGTTACGGAGCGGGGGGGCAGTACGAGCAGTACTTC. It is translated as CASSYGAGGQYEQYF.

The J gene is TRBJ2-7, the V gene TRBV7-8; TRBD2 might be the D (5 bases). The V and J ends lost 1 base and 2 bases respectively, with 15 bases between them. There are 16 residues in the CDR3. Germline V gives CDR1 SGHVS, CDR2 FQNEAQ. Written as DNA, the CDR3 is TGTGCCAGCAGCTTAGTCTATAAGGAGGCCCCCTACGAGCAGTACTTC. Translating gives CASSLVYKEAPYEQYF. The entire variable domain, with the rest obtained from reference TRBV7-8 and TRBJ2-7, is as follows: GAGVSQSPRYKVAKRGQDVALRCDPISGHVSLFWYQQALGQGPEFLTYFQNEAQLDKSGLPSDRFFAERPEGSVSTLKIQRTQQEDSAVYLCASSLVYKEAPYEQYFGPGTRLTVT.

The V gene is TRBV27, the J gene TRBJ1-1; weak D call: TRBD1 (5 bases). The V and J ends lost 2 bases and 1 base respectively, with 17 bases between them. Per the germline V gene, CDR1 is MNHEY and CDR2 is SMNVEV (reference sequence). The CDR3 totals 17 residues. The CDR3 bases are TGTGCCAGCAGTTTACTCTCCGGGGGTGGGACGAACACTGAAGCTTTCTTT. Protein sequence: CASSLLSGGGTNTEAFF.

The rearrangement joins TRBV6-5 to TRBJ2-2, with D possibly TRBD2 on 5 matching bases. This CDR3 has 12 amino acids. The germline gives CDR1 MNHEY, CDR2 SVGAGI. V was trimmed by 7 bases and J by 7 bases, leaving 10 bases between them. In nucleotides, the CDR3 is TGTGCCAGCAAACTAGGGATCGGGGAGCTGTTTTTT. The encoded protein is CASKLGIGELFF.

The DNA for the CDR3 is TGTGCCTGTGCCGTCGTAGGACCTCCCTACGAGCAGTACTTC. Its protein product is CACAVVGPPYEQYF. V usage is TRBV30 and J usage is TRBJ2-7; D unclear. The germline V gene has CDR1 GTSNPN and CDR2 SVGIG (reference sequence). V shed 6 bases and J shed 2 bases, with 17 bases lying between them. The CDR3 length is 14 residues.